This T cell receptor (beta chain) comes out of a study of a mutant IDH1 vaccine in newly diagnosed glioma. The time point was: week 35, safety follow-up. Doses comprised 300 ug of mutant IDH1 20-mer peptide each, plus topical imiquimod. This clone was found a few times. Antigen unknown. Profiling relied on immunoSEQ multiplex PCR, and the TCRdb table lists in-frame clones only, not all of them. The repertoire has tens of thousands of clones, around 86% of them found once; the top ten carry 2% to 2.5%. Germline CDR1 reads MNHEY; CDR2 reads SVGAGI. Trimming stripped 7 bases from V and 4 bases from J, with 13 bases between. This CDR3 region has 13 residues. Study-level points and caveats: Pseudoprogression seemed unrelated to changes in top peripheral T cell clonotypes.

The sample was PBMCs, taken from a glioma patient whose treatment included an IDH1 peptide vaccine. This sequence was found in a man under 40 with glioma. The chain links TRBV6-5 to TRBJ1-1; D not resolved. The CDR3: CASTSEVATEAFF. The CDR3, as DNA: TGTGCCAGCACCTCCGAGGTGGCCACTGAAGCTTTCTTT.